One sample yielded the 15 T cell receptor beta chains listed below, sequenced in a study of T-cell memory formation after mild COVID-19 listed by TCRdb under 2021. To prepare the library, 5' RACE was applied. TCRdb shows the sequencer as Illumina NovaSeq 6000. TCRdb itself trimmed the public reads at Q25 with fastp, ran MiXCR and retained productive beta chains. Rows are unified per CDR3 protein, each entry keeping the most common DNA and genes. In this sample the table shows around 140,000 distinct CDR3 sequences, roughly a quarter of which occur a single time. The ten largest clones add up to 24% of the sample. The sample taken for sequencing was PBMCs or a T cell subset sorted from them (not recorded which). These TCRs come from an adult woman who had mild COVID-19 (a few samples of this study predate the infection). The sample titles of this study are shuffled in the database, so cell type and time point are left out; the donor was told from shared clones.

The V call is TRBV7-9, the J call TRBJ2-3; 7 positions agree with TRBD1. The CDR3 length is 16 residues. Germline V gene lookup returns CDR1 SEHNR and CDR2 FQNEAQ (reference sequence). Unmatched junction bases numbered 10, after V lost 5 bases and J lost 2 bases. The DNA for the CDR3 is TGTGCCAGCAGCCCTTCGGACAGGAAGGACACAGATACGCAGTATTTT. Its protein product is CASSPSDRKDTDTQYF.

The V and J genes are TRBV7-2 and TRBJ2-5, with D tentatively TRBD1 (5 bases). The CDR3 runs 15 residues. V dropped 4 bases and J dropped 1 base, with 13 bases sitting between them. Per the germline V gene, CDR1 is SGHTA and CDR2 is FQGNSA. The CDR3 DNA sequence: TGTGCCAGCAGCTGGCAGGGCGGAGTCCAAGAGACCCAGTACTTC. This encodes CASSWQGGVQETQYF.

V is TRBV24-1 and J is TRBJ2-1; D is ambiguous. Trimming removed 3 bases from V and 8 bases from J, with 19 bases in between. The germline gives CDR1 KGHDR, CDR2 SFDVKD. This CDR3 spans 16 amino acids. CDR3 region: CATSDPISIGGDEQFF. In DNA, the CDR3 is TGTGCCACCAGTGATCCCATCTCAATAGGCGGCGATGAGCAGTTCTTC.

The chain has TRBV6-5 and TRBJ2-1, with 8 bases lining up with TRBD2. In germline, CDR1 is MNHEY, CDR2 SVGAGI. This CDR3 spans 14 amino acids. Losses at the gene ends were 7 bases for V and 3 bases for J; bases not matched to a gene: 5. The CDR3 sequence is CASKELADYNEQFF. The CDR3 nucleotides read TGTGCCAGCAAAGAACTAGCGGACTACAATGAGCAGTTCTTC.

The V call is TRBV6-2 or TRBV6-3, the J call TRBJ2-3; D is unresolved. CDR3 length equals 19 residues. Germline lookup yields CDR1 MNHEY and CDR2 SVGEGT. V was trimmed by 4 bases and J by 0 bases, leaving 23 bases between them. This chain's CDR3 is CASSSRFGPRRLSTDTQYF. The CDR3 DNA follows: TGTGCCAGCAGTTCAAGGTTTGGTCCTCGGCGCCTCAGCACAGATACGCAGTATTTT.

This clonotype was detected only a few times. The V gene is TRBV7-9, the J gene TRBJ2-7, with D hard to call. The CDR3 extends over 14 amino acids. The germline CDR1 and CDR2 sequences are SEHNR and FQNEAQ (reference sequence). V was cut by 5 bases and J by 1 base, with 12 bases left in between. The CDR3 DNA reads as TGTGCCAGCAGCGATAGGTCCAGGTCCTACGAGCAGTACTTC. Translation gives CASSDRSRSYEQYF.

This clonotype turned up a few times. This chain links TRBV7-9 with TRBJ2-7; TRBD2 might be the D (7 bases). CDR3 length: 15 residues. The germline CDR1 and CDR2 sequences are SEHNR and FQNEAQ (reference sequence). Deletions cut 7 bases from V and 2 bases from J, with 18 bases between. CDR3 DNA: TGTGCCAGCACGTCCTCGGGGGGACAAGCCTACGAGCAGTACTTC. It is translated as CASTSSGGQAYEQYF.

The rearrangement uses TRBV12-3 or TRBV12-4 and TRBJ1-6, with D unclear. V was cut by 6 bases and J by 8 bases, with 17 bases left in between. CDR3 size: 15 residues. CDR3 nucleotide sequence: TGTGCCAGCAGCCCTTTATGGGATGGGGATTCACCCCTCCACTTT. Protein sequence: CASSPLWDGDSPLHF.

The gene calls are TRBV7-6 and TRBJ2-1, with 14 bases aligning to TRBD2. There are 15 residues in the CDR3. After removal of 5 bases from V and 9 bases from J, the junction contained 6 bases not matched to a gene. CDR1 is SGHVS and CDR2 is FNYEAQ in the germline V gene. The CDR3 loop is CASSHGLAGGIEQFF. For the CDR3, the DNA is TGTGCCAGCAGCCACGGACTAGCGGGGGGAATTGAGCAGTTCTTC.

This chain joins TRBV11-2 and TRBJ2-7; TRBD1 matches at 8 bases. CDR3 length equals 16 residues. Unmatched junction bases numbered 14, after V lost 5 bases and J lost 5 bases. Per germline, CDR1 SGHAT and CDR2 FQNNGV. CDR3 residues: CASSPPLGQDVHEQYF. The CDR3 DNA reads TGTGCCAGCAGCCCCCCGTTGGGACAGGACGTACACGAGCAGTACTTC. The full variable domain, its missing parts supplied by reference TRBV11-2 and TRBJ2-7, is EAGVAQSPRYKIIEKRQSVAFWCNPISGHATLYWYQQILGQGPKLLIQFQNNGVVDDSQLPKDRFSAERLKGVDSTLKIQPAKLEDSAVYLCASSPPLGQDVHEQYFGPGTRLTVT.

This clonotype was detected only a few times. The rearrangement uses TRBV5-1 and TRBJ2-1, with 9 nucleotides matching TRBD1. V trimming: 7 bases; J trimming: 6 bases; junction bases outside the gene matches: 8. The CDR3 consists of 14 residues. Per the germline V gene, CDR1 is SGHRS and CDR2 is YFSETQ. CDR3 sequence: CASSDRGSVNEQFF. In DNA, the CDR3 is TGCGCCAGCTCGGACAGGGGTTCGGTCAATGAGCAGTTCTTC.

The rearrangement links TRBV25-1 to TRBJ1-2, with a possible D match to TRBD1 (5 bases). V was clipped by 8 bases and J by 5 bases, with 12 bases between them. This CDR3 has 12 residues. Germline-derived CDR1 and CDR2 are MGHDK and SYGVNS. CDR3 DNA: TGTGCCAGCCGCCTAGGGGTATATGGCTACACCTTC. This encodes CASRLGVYGYTF.

In this sample, this clonotype turned up a few times. The gene calls are TRBV20-1 and TRBJ2-7; D could derive from TRBD1 or TRBD2 (5 bases each). Looked up from germline, CDR1 is DFQATT and CDR2 is SNEGSKA (reference sequence). V lost 5 bases, J lost 2 bases, and 22 bases lay in between. The CDR3 sequence is 16 residues long. The CDR3 here is CSASGANSRGAYEQYF. CDR3 in DNA: TGCAGTGCTTCCGGGGCCAATTCGAGAGGGGCCTACGAGCAGTACTTC.

The table lists this clonotype with a few counts. This chain connects TRBV5-5 to TRBJ1-1; TRBD1 matches 8 bases. Unmatched junction bases numbered 5, after V lost 4 bases and J lost 3 bases. CDR1 is SGHKS, CDR2 YYEKEE, per germline (reference sequence). The CDR3 is 14 residues long. As DNA, the CDR3 is TGTGCCAGCAGCCTAAAGACAGGGGACACTGAAGCTTTCTTT. This gives the protein CASSLKTGDTEAFF.

The DNA of the CDR3 is TGTGCCAGCAGCTTAGCGAGGGAGATGGAGACCCAGTACTTC. This encodes CASSLAREMETQYF. The chain employs TRBV7-9 and TRBJ2-5; perhaps TRBD2 as D (5 bases). Germline lookup yields CDR1 SEHNR and CDR2 FQNEAQ (reference sequence). V lost 0 bases and J 5 bases, leaving 10 bases between the germline ends. This CDR3 has 14 residues.